This T cell receptor (beta chain) is drawn from a study of blood T cell repertoires in COVID-19. Study background: The United States, Italy and Spain provided the acute and convalescent COVID-19 samples.

The CDR3 runs to 14 residues. Germline CDR1 SGHVS, CDR2 FNYEAQ. Losses at the gene ends were 8 bases for V and 12 bases for J; bases not matched to a gene: 11. Original data processing: From reference gene primer amplification, estimates of nucleated cell counts were derived. The protocol was immunoSEQ multiplex PCR, while the TCRdb copy is restricted to in-frame clones and leaves out a portion. V and J calls plus clone size are reproduced from that table; the DNA served to infer D and trimming. The table records approximately 200,000 clones, 80% to 90% of them present only once. Across under 25 US areas, participants ranged in age from roughly 18 to 95 years.

This rearrangement joins TRBV7-6 to TRBJ2-1, with 12 bases matching TRBD2. This TCR came from a man in his forties who had recovered from COVID-19. Sequencing was carried out using PBMCs or T cells enriched from blood (not recorded which). CDR3 DNA: TGTGCCAGCTCTTCCGGGCTAGCGGGAGGGCCGCAGTTCTTC. Its protein product is CASSSGLAGGPQFF. Complete variable domain (other parts from reference TRBV7-6 and TRBJ2-1): GAGVSQSPRYKVTKRGQDVALRCDPISGHVSLYWYRQALGQGPEFLTYFNYEAQQDKSGLPNDRFSAERPEGSISTLTIQRTEQRDSAMYRCASSSGLAGGPQFFGPGTRLTVL.